The present entry profiles one T cell receptor (beta chain) with its context. This CDR3 is 12 amino acids long. Germline V gene lookup returns CDR1 SGHVS and CDR2 FQNEAQ. This entry comes from a study of T cells expressing NK-cell markers. TCRdb reprocessed the 5' RACE reads; each CDR3 protein has one entry and no DNA is given. The listing records roughly 300,000 distinct CDR3 sequences. The sequencing input was blood T cells: a sorted CD56 or NKG2C T cell subset, CD4+ or CD8+ T cells, or bulk PBMC T cells (not recorded which). V usage is TRBV7-8 and J usage is TRBJ1-1; the D call from TCRdb, TRBD1, cannot be confirmed without DNA. The origin of this receptor is a woman aged 18 to 75 in good health. CDR3 sequence: CASSLDRDEAFF.